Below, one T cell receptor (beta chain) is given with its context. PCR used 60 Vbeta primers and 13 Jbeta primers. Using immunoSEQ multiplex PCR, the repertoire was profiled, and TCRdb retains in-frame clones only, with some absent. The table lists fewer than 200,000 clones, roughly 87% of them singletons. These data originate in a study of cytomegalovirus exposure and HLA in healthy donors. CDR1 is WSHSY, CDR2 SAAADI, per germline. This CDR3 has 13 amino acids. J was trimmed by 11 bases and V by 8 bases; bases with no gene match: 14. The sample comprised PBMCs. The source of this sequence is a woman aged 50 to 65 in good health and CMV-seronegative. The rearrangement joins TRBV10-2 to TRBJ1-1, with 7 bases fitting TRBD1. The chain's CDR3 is CASVPQGFFSAFF. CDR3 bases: TGCGCCAGCGTACCACAGGGGTTTTTTTCGGCTTTCTTT.